This TCR beta chain was found in a study of cytomegalovirus exposure and HLA in healthy donors. Whole-study findings and limits: Most TCR sequences showed up rarely, but some public TCRs showed up in many donors.

The CDR3 covers 17 residues. Germline V gene lookup returns CDR1 SEHNR and CDR2 FQNEAQ (reference sequence). The PCR was carried out with 60 Vbeta primers and 13 Jbeta primers. Produced via immunoSEQ multiplex PCR; TCRdb's table is partial and in-frame only. The table lists under 200,000 clones, roughly 80% of them singletons. This clone was found a few times. The antigen is undetermined. The junction does not match germline at one end; this may be a read error. Unrecorded immune exposures were likely, despite nominal health at sampling. Specimen: PBMCs. This sequence originates from a human donor in good health. This sequence joins TRBV7-9 and TRBJ2-3; TRBD2 is a possible D gene (5 bases). The CDR3 region has the DNA TGTTCCAGCAGCTTAGCCTCCGGGATACGAGGCACAGATACGCAGTATTTT. It translates to CSSSLASGIRGTDTQYF.